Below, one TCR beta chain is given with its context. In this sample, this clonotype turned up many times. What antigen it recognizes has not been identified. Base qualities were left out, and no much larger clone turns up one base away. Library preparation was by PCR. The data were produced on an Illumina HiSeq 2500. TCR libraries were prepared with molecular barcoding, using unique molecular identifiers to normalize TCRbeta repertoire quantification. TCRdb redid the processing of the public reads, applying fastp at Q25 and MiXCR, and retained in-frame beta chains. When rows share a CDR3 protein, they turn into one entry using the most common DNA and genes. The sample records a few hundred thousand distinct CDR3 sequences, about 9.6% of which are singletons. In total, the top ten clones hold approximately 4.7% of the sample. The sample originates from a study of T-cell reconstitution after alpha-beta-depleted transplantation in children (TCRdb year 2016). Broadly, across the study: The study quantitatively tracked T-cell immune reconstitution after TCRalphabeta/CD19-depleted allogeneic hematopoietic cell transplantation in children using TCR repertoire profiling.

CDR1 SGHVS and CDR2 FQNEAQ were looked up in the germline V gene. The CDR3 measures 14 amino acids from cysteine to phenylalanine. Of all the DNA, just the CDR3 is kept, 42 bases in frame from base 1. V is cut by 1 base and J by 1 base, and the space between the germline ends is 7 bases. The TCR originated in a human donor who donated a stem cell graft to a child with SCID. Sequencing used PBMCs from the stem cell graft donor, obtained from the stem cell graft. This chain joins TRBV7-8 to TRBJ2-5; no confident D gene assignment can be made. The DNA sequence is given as TGTGCCAGCAGCTTAGAGGAGCTCCAAGAGACCCAGTACTTC. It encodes CASSLEELQETQYF.